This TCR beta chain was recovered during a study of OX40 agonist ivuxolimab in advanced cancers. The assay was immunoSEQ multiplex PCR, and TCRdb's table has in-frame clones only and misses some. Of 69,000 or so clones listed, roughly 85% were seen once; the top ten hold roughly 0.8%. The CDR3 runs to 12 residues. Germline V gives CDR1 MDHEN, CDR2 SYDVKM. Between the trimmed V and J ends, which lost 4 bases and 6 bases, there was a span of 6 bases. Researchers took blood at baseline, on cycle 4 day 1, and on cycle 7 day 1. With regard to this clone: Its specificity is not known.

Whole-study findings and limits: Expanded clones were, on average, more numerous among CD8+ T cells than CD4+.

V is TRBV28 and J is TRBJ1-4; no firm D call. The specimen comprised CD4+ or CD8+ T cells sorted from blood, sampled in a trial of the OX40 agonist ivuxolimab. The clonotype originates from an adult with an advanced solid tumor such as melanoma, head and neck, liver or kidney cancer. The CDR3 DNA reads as TGTGCCAGCAGTTCCCGGGATGAAAAACTGTTTTTT. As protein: CASSSRDEKLFF.